This T cell receptor (beta chain) was sequenced during a study of T cell responses to AZD1222 COVID-19 vaccine. Germline lookup yields CDR1 SNHLY and CDR2 FYNNEI. This CDR3 is built from 14 residues. V was trimmed by 5 bases and J by 3 bases, leaving 10 bases between them. Produced via immunoSEQ multiplex PCR; TCRdb's table is partial and in-frame only. The data contain under 200,000 clones, almost 90% of them singletons. Sequences were derived from peripheral blood, sampled on day 0 of AZD1222 vaccination. The J gene is TRBJ1-4, the V gene TRBV2; D is ambiguous. The origin of this receptor is an adult in good health. Here the CDR3 reads CASSNGVPNEKLFF. Here the CDR3 DNA reads TGTGCCAGCAGTAACGGGGTACCTAATGAAAAACTGTTTTTT.